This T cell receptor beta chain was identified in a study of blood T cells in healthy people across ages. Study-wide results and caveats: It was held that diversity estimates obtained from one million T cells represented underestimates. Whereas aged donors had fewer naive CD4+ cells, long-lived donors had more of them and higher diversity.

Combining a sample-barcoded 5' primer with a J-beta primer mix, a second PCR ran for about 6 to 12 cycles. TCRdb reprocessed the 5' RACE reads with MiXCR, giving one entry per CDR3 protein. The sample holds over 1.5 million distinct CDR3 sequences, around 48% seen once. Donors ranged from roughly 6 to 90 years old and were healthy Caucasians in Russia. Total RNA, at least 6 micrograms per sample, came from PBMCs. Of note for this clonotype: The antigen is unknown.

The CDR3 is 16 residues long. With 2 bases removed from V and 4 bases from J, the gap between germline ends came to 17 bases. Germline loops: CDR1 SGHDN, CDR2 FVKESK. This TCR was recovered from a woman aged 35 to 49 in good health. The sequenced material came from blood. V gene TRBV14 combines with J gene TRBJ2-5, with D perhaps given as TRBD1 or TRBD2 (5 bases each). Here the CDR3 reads CASSQLGSRGAETQYF. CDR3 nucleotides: TGTGCCAGCAGCCAACTCGGTTCCCGGGGCGCAGAGACCCAGTACTTC.